This T cell receptor beta chain is from a study of cytomegalovirus exposure and HLA in healthy donors. General observations from the study: For TCR beta chains, V- and J-gene trimming was later linked to a missense DCLRE1C variant.

For this clone: Its antigen is not identified.

The CDR3 covers 14 residues. Germline values: CDR1 MNHEY, CDR2 SVGAGI. V gave up 5 bases and J gave up 6 bases; unmatched junction bases: 4. The PCR had 60 Vbeta and 13 Jbeta primers. Using immunoSEQ multiplex PCR, the repertoire was profiled, and TCRdb retains in-frame clones only, with some absent. This repertoire shows under 200,000 clones, about 71% found once; its top ten account for approximately 1.5%. Donors were ostensibly healthy at sampling, although undocumented immune exposures were probable. V is TRBV6-5 and J is TRBJ1-1; 12 bases agree with TRBD1. This receptor was obtained from a man aged 45 to 65 in good health and CMV-seronegative. Sequencing was carried out using PBMCs. This CDR3 reads CASSRDRGRAEAFF. Here the CDR3 DNA reads TGTGCCAGCAGTAGGGACAGGGGGCGGGCTGAAGCTTTCTTT.